This T cell receptor beta chain was sequenced during a study of OX40 agonist ivuxolimab in advanced cancers. V dropped 1 base and J dropped 0; count of bases not matched to a gene: 6. The germline gives CDR1 MGHRA, CDR2 YSYEKL. The CDR3 has 17 amino acids. Measured with immunoSEQ multiplex PCR; TCRdb has only the in-frame clones, and not every one. The sample contains 30,000 or so clones, roughly 82% of which appear only once. Sample: CD4+ or CD8+ T cells sorted from blood, taken in a trial of the OX40 agonist ivuxolimab. The TCR comes from an adult with an advanced solid tumor such as melanoma, head and neck, liver or kidney cancer. The rearrangement joins TRBV4-1 to TRBJ1-2; 9 bases are a match to TRBD1. The CDR3 loop reads CASSQVITGGPNYGYTF. The DNA for the CDR3 is TGCGCCAGCAGCCAAGTGATTACAGGGGGCCCTAACTATGGCTACACCTTC.